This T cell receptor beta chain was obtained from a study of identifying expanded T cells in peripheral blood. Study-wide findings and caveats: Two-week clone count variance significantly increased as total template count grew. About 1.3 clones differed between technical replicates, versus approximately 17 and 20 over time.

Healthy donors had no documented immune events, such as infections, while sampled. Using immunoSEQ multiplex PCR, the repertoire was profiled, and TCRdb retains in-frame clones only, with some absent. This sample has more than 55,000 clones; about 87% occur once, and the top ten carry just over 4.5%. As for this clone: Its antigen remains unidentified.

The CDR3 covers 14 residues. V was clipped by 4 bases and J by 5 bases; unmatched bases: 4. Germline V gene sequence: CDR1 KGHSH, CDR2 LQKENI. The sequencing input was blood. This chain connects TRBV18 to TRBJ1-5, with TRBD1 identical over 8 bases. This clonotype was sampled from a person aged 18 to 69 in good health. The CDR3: CASSHDRGDQPQHF. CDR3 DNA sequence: TGTGCCAGCTCACACGACAGGGGTGATCAGCCCCAGCATTTT.